A single sample is the source of the 23 T cell receptor beta chains below, sequenced in a study of a mutant IDH1 vaccine in newly diagnosed glioma. Their cognate antigens are unknown. Time point here: week 35, safety follow-up. The study gave 300 ug of mutant IDH1 20-mer peptide per vaccine dose, with topical imiquimod. Sequencing was performed with immunoSEQ multiplex PCR; in TCRdb, only in-frame clones are kept and a portion is missing. The table shows under 40,000 clones, with around 80% occurring only once. The sample in question was PBMCs, obtained from a glioma patient whose treatment included an IDH1 peptide vaccine. These receptor sequences come from a woman between 40 and 55 years old with glioma.

The genes are TRBV14 and TRBJ1-1; 7 nucleotides line up with TRBD1. The CDR3 runs 16 residues. Germline loops: CDR1 SGHDN, CDR2 FVKESK. V lost 3 bases to trimming and J lost 5 bases; unmatched junction nucleotides: 12. The CDR3: CASSHPTGVVWTEAFF. The CDR3 nucleotides are TGTGCCAGCAGCCATCCTACAGGGGTGGTATGGACTGAAGCTTTCTTT.

This clone was seen once. The J gene is TRBJ1-2, the V gene TRBV7-2, with D possibly being TRBD1 (6 bases). There are 14 residues in the CDR3. The germline V and J ends were trimmed by 1 base and 4 bases, with 10 bases remaining between them. CDR1 is SGHTA, CDR2 FQGNSA, per germline. This CDR3 reads CASSLGSGVYGYTF. CDR3 DNA sequence: TGTGCCAGCAGCTTAGGTTCAGGGGTCTATGGCTACACCTTC.

The table lists this clone with a count of one. The chain joins TRBV2 to TRBJ1-5; TRBD1 might be the D (5 bases). V dropped 3 bases and J dropped 0 bases, with 12 bases sitting between them. Germline CDR1 reads SNHLY; CDR2 reads FYNNEI. The CDR3 covers 16 residues. In DNA form, the CDR3 reads TGTGCCAGCAGTGAGAAGGGAGGGGTTAGCAATCAGCCCCAGCATTTT. It encodes CASSEKGGVSNQPQHF.

This clone was counted between two and nine times. The chain carries TRBV19 and TRBJ1-2; maybe TRBD1 (6 bases). CDR3 length equals 13 residues. V lost 6 bases, J lost 4 bases, and 12 bases lay in between. Germline lookup yields CDR1 LNHDA and CDR2 SQIVND (reference sequence). In DNA, the CDR3 is TGTGCCAGTAGCCTGGACAGATCCTATGGCTACACCTTC. Its translation is CASSLDRSYGYTF.

V is TRBV7-8 and J is TRBJ2-1, with 7 bases that match TRBD1. CDR3 length equals 14 residues. Trimming at V came to 8 bases and at J to 1 base, leaving 5 bases not matched to a gene. Germline-derived CDR1 and CDR2 are SGHVS and FQNEAQ. This CDR3 is CASARTGSYNEQFF. CDR3 bases: TGTGCCAGCGCCCGGACAGGTTCCTACAATGAGCAGTTCTTC. The variable domain in full, with the rest retrieved from reference TRBV7-8 and TRBJ2-1, is GAGVSQSPRYKVAKRGQDVALRCDPISGHVSLFWYQQALGQGPEFLTYFQNEAQLDKSGLPSDRFFAERPEGSVSTLKIQRTQQEDSAVYLCASARTGSYNEQFFGPGTRLTVL.

The chain carries TRBV5-6 and TRBJ2-3; D remains unclear. CDR3 size: 12 residues. Looked up from germline, CDR1 is SGHDT and CDR2 is YYEEEE. V was trimmed by 3 bases and J by 14 bases, leaving 16 bases between them. This chain's CDR3 is CASSSGPLPGYF. The DNA for the CDR3 is TGTGCCAGCAGCTCCGGGCCCCTCCCGGGGTATTTT.

This chain uses TRBV7-6 with TRBJ2-5; the D is unclear. There are 13 residues in the CDR3. V was clipped by 3 bases and J by 6 bases, with 11 bases between them. Germline CDR1 SGHVS, CDR2 FNYEAQ. CDR3 region: CASSFGHLKTQYF. The CDR3 DNA follows: TGTGCCAGCAGCTTCGGTCACCTAAAGACCCAGTACTTC.

V and J are TRBV5-1 and TRBJ1-6; D is unresolved. In germline, CDR1 is SGHRS, CDR2 YFSETQ. The V gene lost 5 bases and the J gene lost 7 bases, with 13 bases spanning the gap. This CDR3 spans 14 amino acids. The CDR3 region is CASSLDLGNSPLHF. CDR3 coding DNA: TGCGCCAGCAGTTTAGATTTGGGGAATTCACCCCTCCACTTT.

V is TRBV19 and J is TRBJ2-2; D ambiguous. The length of the CDR3 is 15 residues. The germline gives CDR1 LNHDA, CDR2 SQIVND (reference sequence). Trimming stripped 4 bases from V and 3 bases from J, with 12 bases between. CDR3 in DNA: TGTGCCAGTAGTAATATGGCTTTGGACACCGGGGAGCTGTTTTTT. Residues: CASSNMALDTGELFF.

The chain carries TRBV2 and TRBJ1-5; 8 positions agree with TRBD1. CDR1 SNHLY and CDR2 FYNNEI come from the germline V gene. The CDR3 totals 13 residues. The junction had 1 base not matched to a gene; V was cut back by 5 bases and J by 4 bases. CDR3 loop: CASSRQGNQPQHF. The DNA of the CDR3 is TGTGCCAGCAGTCGACAGGGGAATCAGCCCCAGCATTTT.

The chain links TRBV18 to TRBJ2-5; D gene unclear. Germline V gives CDR1 KGHSH, CDR2 LQKENI. CDR3 size: 11 residues. Trimming took 6 bases from V and 2 from J, leaving 4 bases between them. For the CDR3, the DNA is TGTGCCAGCTCCAATCAAGAGACCCAGTACTTC. It specifies CASSNQETQYF.

V is TRBV9 and J is TRBJ1-1; 10 bases map to TRBD1. Trimming at V came to 0 bases and at J to 3 bases, leaving 20 bases not matched to a gene. Germline CDR1 is SGDLS and CDR2 is YYNGEE. This CDR3 comprises 21 residues. The CDR3 nucleotides are TGTGCCAGCAGCGTAGACCAAACAGCCGGGACAGGGGTTCCGATGGACACTGAAGCTTTCTTT. Its translation is CASSVDQTAGTGVPMDTEAFF.

This chain links TRBV5-5 with TRBJ2-1, with TRBD2 as a possible D gene (5 bases). Trimming shortened V by 6 bases and J by 0 bases, and 16 bases separated the two germline ends. CDR3 length equals 16 residues. CDR1 and CDR2 from the germline V gene are SGHKS and YYEKEE (reference sequence). The CDR3, as DNA: TGTGCCAGCACCTTAGATGGACTGAACTCCTACAATGAGCAGTTCTTC. Translation gives CASTLDGLNSYNEQFF. Full variable domain (missing parts from reference TRBV5-5 and TRBJ2-1): DAGVTQSPTHLIKTRGQQVTLRCSPISGHKSVSWYQQVLGQGPQFIFQYYEKEERGRGNFPDRFSARQFPNYSSELNVNALLLGDSALYLCASTLDGLNSYNEQFFGPGTRLTVL.

The V gene is TRBV5-1, the J gene TRBJ1-1, with a tentative D call TRBD1 (5 bases). The CDR3 length is 15 residues. The V gene's germline CDR1 is SGHRS and CDR2 YFSETQ. V was cut by 4 bases and J by 3 bases, with 16 bases left in between. The CDR3 DNA is TGCGCCAGCAGCCCACTAGGGGTGTTGGACACTGAAGCTTTCTTT. Translation: CASSPLGVLDTEAFF.

The CDR3 DNA reads as TGTGCCAGCAGTGAACTCGACAGGGTCTTGTACGAGCAGTACTTC. It encodes CASSELDRVLYEQYF. The chain combines TRBV6-1 with TRBJ2-7; 7 bases are shared with TRBD1. The CDR3 extends over 15 amino acids. The germline V gene has CDR1 MNHNS and CDR2 SASEGT. The ends lost 2 bases at V and 4 bases at J; junction bases unmatched: 8.

Comments on this clone: Other DNA sequences of this sample code for an identical CDR3. V is TRBV13 and J is TRBJ2-7; the D gene is possibly TRBD1 (6 bases). This CDR3 has 13 residues. Germline CDR1 and CDR2: PRHDT and FYEKMQ (reference sequence). Trimming cost V 5 bases and J 3 bases, with 11 bases left between them. For the CDR3, the DNA is TGTGCCAGCAGCACCCAGGACAGCTACGAGCAGTACTTC. It is translated as CASSTQDSYEQYF.

This clone was found once. Different DNA sequences within this sample yield the same CDR3. V is TRBV5-8 and J is TRBJ2-7; TRBD1 matches at 7 bases. V dropped 0 bases and J dropped 0; count of bases not matched to a gene: 0. Germline V lookup: CDR1 SGHTS, CDR2 YDEGEE. This CDR3 has 14 residues. The CDR3 DNA is TGTGCCAGCAGCTTGGGGGACAGCTCCTACGAGCAGTACTTC. This sequence encodes CASSLGDSSYEQYF.

The chain couples TRBV9 to TRBJ2-3; 15 bases fit TRBD2. Germline V gives CDR1 SGDLS, CDR2 YYNGEE. The CDR3 runs 17 residues. Trimming cost V 0 bases and J 6 bases; bases outside gene matches: 5. Here the CDR3 reads CASSVAGTSGGSDTQYF. The CDR3, as DNA: TGTGCCAGCAGCGTAGCCGGGACTAGCGGGGGGTCGGATACGCAGTATTTT.

CDR3 in amino acids: CASSLDQGSQETQYF. DNA of the CDR3: TGTGCCAGCTCTCTAGACCAGGGGTCTCAAGAGACCCAGTACTTC. J is TRBJ2-5 and V is TRBV18; weak D call: TRBD1 (6 bases). Trimming took off 6 bases at V and 2 bases at J, with 16 bases between the two ends. This CDR3 is 15 amino acids long. Germline lookup yields CDR1 KGHSH and CDR2 LQKENI.

This clone showed up just a few times. This chain links TRBV2 with TRBJ1-1; D not resolved. The CDR3 extends over 11 amino acids. CDR1 SNHLY and CDR2 FYNNEI come from the germline V gene. Trimming pared 7 bases from V and 6 bases from J, leaving 9 bases between. The CDR3 reads CASTLRAEAFF. CDR3 DNA: TGTGCCAGCACCTTGAGGGCTGAAGCTTTCTTT.

The genes are TRBV9 and TRBJ2-3; 8 bases match TRBD1. V trimming: 0 bases; J trimming: 5 bases; junction bases outside the gene matches: 11. This CDR3 is 17 amino acids long. Germline lookup yields CDR1 SGDLS and CDR2 YYNGEE. This CDR3 is CASSVEGQGAPGDTQYF. DNA for the CDR3: TGTGCCAGCAGCGTAGAGGGGCAGGGGGCGCCGGGAGATACGCAGTATTTT.

The chain couples TRBV29-1 to TRBJ2-2; D uncertain. CDR3 length: 14 residues. Germline V gives CDR1 SQVTM, CDR2 ANQGSEA. Deletions cut 2 bases from V and 0 bases from J, with 7 bases between. CDR3 nucleotides: TGCAGCGTTGAACAGAAGGCGAACACCGGGGAGCTGTTTTTT. This gives the protein CSVEQKANTGELFF.

The chain recombines TRBV5-1 with TRBJ2-3, with 14 positions matching TRBD2. The germline CDR1 and CDR2 sequences are SGHRS and YFSETQ. The CDR3 consists of 16 residues. Trimming removed 5 bases from V and 5 bases from J; junction bases left unmatched: 7. This chain's CDR3 is CASRKGLAGAKDTQYF. CDR3 coding DNA: TGCGCCAGCAGAAAGGGACTAGCGGGGGCAAAAGATACGCAGTATTTT.